The 22 T cell receptor beta chains below come from one sample, sequenced in a study of T cells in localized non-small cell lung cancer. Assay used: immunoSEQ multiplex PCR; TCRdb lists only in-frame clones, some missing. The top ten clones hold more than 5.5% of a sample with some 40,000 clones, more than 90% of them seen once. Material: peripheral blood, obtained before any cancer treatment. These receptors all stem from a female donor at least 60 years old with stage I lung adenocarcinoma.

The chain carries TRBV5-1 and TRBJ2-5; TRBD2 aligns across 8 bases. The CDR3 length is 15 residues. Germline CDR1 SGHRS, CDR2 YFSETQ. The V segment lost 4 bases and the J segment 5 bases; nucleotides outside the gene matches: 10. The CDR3 bases are TGCGCCAGCAGCCCCCTGAACGGGGGGGAGGAGACCCAGTACTTC. Its translation: CASSPLNGGEETQYF.

The rearrangement joins TRBV2 to TRBJ2-5; 10 bases map to TRBD1. CDR1 is SNHLY and CDR2 is FYNNEI in the germline V gene. The CDR3 covers 15 residues. V lost 4 bases, J lost 4 bases, and 6 bases stayed unmatched. The CDR3 here is CASSVPGQGTETQYF. CDR3 in DNA: TGTGCCAGCAGTGTCCCGGGACAGGGGACAGAGACCCAGTACTTC.

The chain joins TRBV19 to TRBJ1-4, with D maybe TRBD1 (6 bases). V lost 9 bases, J lost 2 bases, and 16 bases lay in between. The CDR3 has 15 amino acids. The V gene's germline CDR1 is LNHDA and CDR2 SQIVND (reference sequence). The CDR3 nucleotides read TGTGCCAGCCAGCGGCTGGGGGGCACTAATGAAAAACTGTTTTTT. Its protein product is CASQRLGGTNEKLFF.

The DNA of the CDR3 is TGTGCCAGCGGGGTAGGAGAAAAACTGTTTTTT. It encodes CASGVGEKLFF. The chain is built from TRBV7-6 and TRBJ1-4; no firm D call. Trimming cost V 8 bases and J 8 bases, with 9 bases left between them. Germline CDR1 reads SGHVS; CDR2 reads FNYEAQ. The CDR3 extends over 11 amino acids.

The chain uses TRBV29-1 and TRBJ1-1, with D tentatively TRBD1 (6 bases). The germline gives CDR1 SQVTM, CDR2 ANQGSEA. V was shortened by 1 base and J by 4 bases, with 13 bases between the two germline ends. The CDR3 has 14 residues. The CDR3 coding sequence is TGCAGCGTTGAAGGCCAGGGGACCGTCACTGAAGCTTTCTTT. The encoded protein is CSVEGQGTVTEAFF.

The chain joins TRBV6-1 to TRBJ2-2, with D perhaps TRBD1 (6 bases). Germline V gene sequence: CDR1 MNHNS, CDR2 SASEGT. The CDR3 extends over 14 amino acids. Trimming stripped 7 bases from V and 2 bases from J, with 11 bases between. CDR3: CASTKTGNTGELFF. CDR3 nucleotide sequence: TGTGCCAGCACCAAGACAGGAAACACCGGGGAGCTGTTTTTT.

The V call is TRBV18, the J call TRBJ1-2, with 7 bases identical to TRBD1. V shed 6 bases, J shed 6 bases, and the junction held 13 bases outside the gene matches. The CDR3 is 15 residues long. Germline V lookup: CDR1 KGHSH, CDR2 LQKENI. The chain's CDR3 is CASSEGQLLGDGYTF. CDR3 coding DNA: TGTGCCAGCTCCGAGGGACAGCTCCTTGGGGATGGCTACACCTTC.

This chain uses TRBV9 with TRBJ1-2; no definite D call. V lost 0 bases to trimming and J lost 5 bases, with 5 bases between them. The germline CDR1 and CDR2 sequences are SGDLS and YYNGEE. CDR3 length: 12 amino acids. CDR3 residues: CASSVVEYGYTF. CDR3 in DNA: TGTGCCAGCAGCGTAGTAGAGTATGGCTACACCTTC.

The chain joins TRBV10-2 to TRBJ2-6, with D possibly being TRBD2 (6 bases). The CDR3 consists of 15 residues. CDR1 and CDR2 (germline): WSHSY, SAAADI. Trimming removed 5 bases at V and 2 bases at J, with 10 bases between. DNA for the CDR3: TGCGCCAGCAGTCAGGCGGGGACTGGGGCCAACGTCCTGACTTTC. Translated, it gives CASSQAGTGANVLTF.

The chain uses TRBV6-6 and TRBJ2-1, with 15 bases that match TRBD2. This CDR3 region has 16 residues. The V and J ends lost 2 bases and 8 bases, in that order; junction bases with no gene match: 4. Germline values: CDR1 MNHNY, CDR2 SVGAGI (reference sequence). The CDR3 DNA is TGTGCCAGCAGTTACCGCGGACTAGCGGGGGGGGATGAGCAGTTCTTC. This gives the protein CASSYRGLAGGDEQFF.

The chain joins TRBV28 to TRBJ1-5, with 11 bases fitting TRBD1. Losses at the gene ends were 6 bases for V and 6 bases for J; bases not matched to a gene: 4. From germline, CDR1 is MDHEN and CDR2 SYDVKM. CDR3 size: 14 residues. CDR3 loop: CASSTGQGAQPQHF. CDR3 coding DNA: TGTGCCAGCAGCACAGGACAGGGGGCTCAGCCCCAGCATTTT.

This clone turned up a few times. The chain recombines TRBV28 with TRBJ1-2, with D tentatively TRBD1 (5 bases). The germline V and J ends were trimmed by 4 bases and 5 bases, with 11 bases remaining between them. The CDR3 length is 13 residues. Germline V gene sequence: CDR1 MDHEN, CDR2 SYDVKM. CDR3: CASSSGGRYGYTF. CDR3 coding DNA: TGTGCCAGCAGTTCGGGGGGAAGATATGGCTACACCTTC.

The chain uses TRBV28 and TRBJ2-5, with 8 bases that match TRBD2. CDR1 is MDHEN and CDR2 is SYDVKM in the germline V gene. The CDR3 length is 14 residues. V was pared by 8 bases and J by 5 bases, with 10 bases of the junction left unmatched. The CDR3 coding sequence is TGTGCCAGCCAGCCACGGGGGGGCTATGAGACCCAGTACTTC. It encodes CASQPRGGYETQYF.

The genes are TRBV10-3 and TRBJ2-7, with 10 nucleotides matching TRBD1. The CDR3 runs 14 residues. In germline, CDR1 is ENHRY, CDR2 SYGVKD. Trimming cost V 4 bases and J 6 bases; bases outside gene matches: 6. CDR3 bases: TGTGCCATCAGTGGGGACAGGGGATCGGGCGAGCAGTACGTC. It specifies CAISGDRGSGEQYV.

This chain joins TRBV4-1 and TRBJ1-1; D gene ambiguous. The V and J ends lost 0 bases and 1 base respectively, with 12 bases between them. The CDR3 consists of 16 residues. Germline loops: CDR1 MGHRA, CDR2 YSYEKL. The CDR3 region is CASSQDRVGRNTEAFF. DNA of the CDR3: TGCGCCAGCAGCCAAGATCGGGTGGGGAGGAACACTGAAGCTTTCTTT.

A single count supports this clone. CDR3 amino acids: CASSWGAGFIRSGAFF. In DNA, the CDR3 is TGCGCCAGCAGCTGGGGTGCAGGTTTTATTAGATCGGGAGCTTTCTTT. V and J are TRBV5-1 and TRBJ1-1; D remains unclear. The CDR3 has 16 residues. V gave up 3 bases and J gave up 10 bases, with 25 bases separating them. Germline-derived CDR1 and CDR2 are SGHRS and YFSETQ.

A word on this clone: Because the CDR3's place on the DNA is in doubt, the DNA is left out and the CDR3 is given as listed by TCRdb. The CDR3 sequence: CARYNCRGPGGVWVYEQYV. This sequence joins TRBV2 and TRBJ2-7; the table's TRBD2 call for D was not verified on the DNA. CDR1 is SNHLY, CDR2 FYNNEI, per germline. The CDR3 comprises 19 residues, both ends counted.

The rearrangement joins TRBV5-1 to TRBJ1-3, with 7 nucleotides matching TRBD1. J was trimmed by 0 bases and V by 0 bases; bases with no gene match: 3. The CDR3 is 16 amino acids. CDR1 and CDR2 from the germline V gene are SGHRS and YFSETQ. The CDR3 sequence is CASSLGDRPSGNTIYF. CDR3 DNA sequence: TGCGCCAGCAGCTTGGGGGACAGACCCTCTGGAAACACCATATATTTT.

This CDR3 is CASSLGQFNEKLFF. CDR3 nucleotides: TGCGCCAGCAGCTTGGGACAGTTTAATGAAAAACTGTTTTTT. V gene TRBV5-1 combines with J gene TRBJ1-4; tentative D call: TRBD1 (5 bases). There are 14 residues in the CDR3. Germline V gene data show CDR1 as SGHRS and CDR2 as YFSETQ. V was clipped by 0 bases and J by 4 bases, with 7 bases between them.

V and J are TRBV27 and TRBJ1-4; 9 nucleotides align to TRBD1. V shed 5 bases and J 8 bases; nucleotides not matched to a gene: 15. This CDR3 has 17 residues. Germline lookup yields CDR1 MNHEY and CDR2 SMNVEV (reference sequence). The CDR3 nucleotides are TGTGCCAGCAGTCCCACTTACGGACAGGGGTGGGGGGAAAAACTGTTTTTT. This translates into CASSPTYGQGWGEKLFF.

V gene TRBV6-6 combines with J gene TRBJ2-3; 7 nucleotides align to TRBD2. The CDR3 has 14 amino acids. Germline V CDR1 and CDR2: MNHNY, SVGAGI (reference sequence). With V trimmed by 11 bases and J by 2 bases, 10 bases remained unmatched. The CDR3: CAGRPGLLTDTQYF. CDR3 bases: TGTGCCGGACGACCGGGACTACTCACAGATACGCAGTATTTT.

The chain employs TRBV29-1 and TRBJ2-4; the D gene could be TRBD1 or TRBD2 (5 bases each). Germline CDR1 and CDR2: SQVTM and ANQGSEA. The CDR3 totals 11 residues. V was trimmed by 5 bases and J by 7 bases, leaving 9 bases between them. Written as DNA, the CDR3 is TGCAGCGTTTTTGAGGGGAACATTCAGTACTTC. Protein product: CSVFEGNIQYF. The full variable domain, rest sourced from reference TRBV29-1 and TRBJ2-4, is SAVISQKPSRDICQRGTSLTIQCQVDSQVTMMFWYRQQPGQSLTLIATANQGSEATYESGFVIDKFPISRPNLTFSTLTVSNMSPEDSSIYLCSVFEGNIQYFGAGTRLSVL.